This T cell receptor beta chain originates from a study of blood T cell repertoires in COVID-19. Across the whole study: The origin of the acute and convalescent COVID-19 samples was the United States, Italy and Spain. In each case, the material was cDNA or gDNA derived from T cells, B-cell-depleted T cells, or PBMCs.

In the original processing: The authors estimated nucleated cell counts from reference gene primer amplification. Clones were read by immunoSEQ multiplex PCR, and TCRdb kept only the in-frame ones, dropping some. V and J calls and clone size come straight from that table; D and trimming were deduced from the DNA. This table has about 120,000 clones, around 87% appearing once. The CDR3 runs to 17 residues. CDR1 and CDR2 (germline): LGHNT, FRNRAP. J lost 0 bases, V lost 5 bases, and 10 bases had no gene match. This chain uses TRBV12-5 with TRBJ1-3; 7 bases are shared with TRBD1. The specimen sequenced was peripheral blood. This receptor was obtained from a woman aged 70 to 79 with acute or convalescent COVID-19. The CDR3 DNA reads TGTGCTAGTGGTCGAACTCCCGGGACAGCCTCTGGAAACACCATATATTTT. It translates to CASGRTPGTASGNTIYF.